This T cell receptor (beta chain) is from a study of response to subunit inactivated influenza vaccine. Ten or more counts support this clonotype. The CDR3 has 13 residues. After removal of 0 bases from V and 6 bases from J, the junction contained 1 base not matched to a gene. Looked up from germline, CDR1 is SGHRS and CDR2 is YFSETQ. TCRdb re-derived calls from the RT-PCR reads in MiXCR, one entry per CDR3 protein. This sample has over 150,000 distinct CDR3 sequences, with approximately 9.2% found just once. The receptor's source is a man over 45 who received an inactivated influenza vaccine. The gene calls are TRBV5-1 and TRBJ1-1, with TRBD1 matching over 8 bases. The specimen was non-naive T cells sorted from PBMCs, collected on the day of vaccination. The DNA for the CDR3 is TGCGCCAGCAGCTTGGGGGGACAGGCTGAAGCTTTCTTT. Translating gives CASSLGGQAEAFF.